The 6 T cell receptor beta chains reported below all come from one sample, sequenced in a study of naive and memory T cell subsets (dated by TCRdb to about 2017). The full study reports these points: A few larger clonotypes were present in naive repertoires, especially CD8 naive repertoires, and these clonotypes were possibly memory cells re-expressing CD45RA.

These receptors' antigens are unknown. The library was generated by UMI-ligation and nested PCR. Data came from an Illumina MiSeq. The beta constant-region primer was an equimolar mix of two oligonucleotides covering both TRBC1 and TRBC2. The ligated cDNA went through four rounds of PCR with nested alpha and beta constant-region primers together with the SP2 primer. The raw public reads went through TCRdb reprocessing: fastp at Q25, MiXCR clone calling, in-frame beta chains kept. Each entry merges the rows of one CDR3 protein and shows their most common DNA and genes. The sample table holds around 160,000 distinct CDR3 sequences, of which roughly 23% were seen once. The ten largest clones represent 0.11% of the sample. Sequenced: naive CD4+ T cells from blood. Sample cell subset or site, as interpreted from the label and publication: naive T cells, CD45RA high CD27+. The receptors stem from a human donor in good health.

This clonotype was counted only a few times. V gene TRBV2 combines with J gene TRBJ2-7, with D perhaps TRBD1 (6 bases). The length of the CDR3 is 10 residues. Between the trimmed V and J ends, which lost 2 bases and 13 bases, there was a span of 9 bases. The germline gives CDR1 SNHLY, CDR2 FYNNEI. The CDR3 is CASSEWGLYF. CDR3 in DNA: TGTGCCAGCAGTGAATGGGGGCTTTACTTC. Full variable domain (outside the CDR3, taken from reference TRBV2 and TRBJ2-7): EPEVTQTPSHQVTQMGQEVILRCVPISNHLYFYWYRQILGQKVEFLVSFYNNEISEKSEIFDDQFSVERPDGSNFTLKIRSTKLEDSAMYFCASSEWGLYFGPGTRLTVT.

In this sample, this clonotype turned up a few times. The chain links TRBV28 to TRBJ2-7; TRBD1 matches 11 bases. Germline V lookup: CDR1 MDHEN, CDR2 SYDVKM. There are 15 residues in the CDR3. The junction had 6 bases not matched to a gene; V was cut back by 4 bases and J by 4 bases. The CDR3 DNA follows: TGTGCCAGCAGTTCCCCCGGGACAGGGGGGTACGAGCAGTACTTC. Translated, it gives CASSSPGTGGYEQYF. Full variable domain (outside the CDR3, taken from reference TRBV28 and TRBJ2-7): DVKVTQSSRYLVKRTGEKVFLECVQDMDHENMFWYRQDPGLGLRLIYFSYDVKMKEKGDIPEGYSVSREKKERFSLILESASTNQTSMYLCASSSPGTGGYEQYFGPGTRLTVT.

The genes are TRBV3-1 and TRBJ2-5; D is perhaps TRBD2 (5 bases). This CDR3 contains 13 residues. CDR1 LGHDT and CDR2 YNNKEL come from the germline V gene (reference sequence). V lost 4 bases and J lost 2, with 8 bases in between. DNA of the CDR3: TGTGCCAGCAGCCGCGGACTTCAAGAGACCCAGTACTTC. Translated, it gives CASSRGLQETQYF.

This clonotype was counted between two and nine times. The CDR3 nucleotides are TGTGCCACCAGGTGGACAGGGTCATACAATGAGCAGTTCTTC. This sequence encodes CATRWTGSYNEQFF. The V and J genes are TRBV15 and TRBJ2-1; TRBD1 aligns across 8 bases. Per the germline V gene, CDR1 is LNHNV and CDR2 is YYDKDF (reference sequence). V lost 6 bases, J lost 4 bases, and 5 bases stayed unmatched. This CDR3 contains 14 residues.

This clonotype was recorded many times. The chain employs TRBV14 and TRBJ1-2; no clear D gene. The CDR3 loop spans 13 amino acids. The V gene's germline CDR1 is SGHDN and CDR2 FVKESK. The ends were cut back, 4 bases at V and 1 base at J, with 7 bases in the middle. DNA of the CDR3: TGTGCCAGCAGCCCCAGCCTTAACTATGGCTACACCTTC. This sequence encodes CASSPSLNYGYTF. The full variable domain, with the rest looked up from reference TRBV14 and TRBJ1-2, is EAGVTQFPSHSVIEKGQTVTLRCDPISGHDNLYWYRRVMGKEIKFLLHFVKESKQDESGMPNNRFLAERTGGTYSTLKVQPAELEDSGVYFCASSPSLNYGYTFGSGTRLTVV.

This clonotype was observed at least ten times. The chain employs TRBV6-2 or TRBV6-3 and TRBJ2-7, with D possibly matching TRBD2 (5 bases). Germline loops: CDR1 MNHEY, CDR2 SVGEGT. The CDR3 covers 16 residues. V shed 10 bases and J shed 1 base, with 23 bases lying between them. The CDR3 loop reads CAIRADRNRLSYEQYF. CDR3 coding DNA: TGTGCCATACGAGCGGATCGGAACAGACTATCCTACGAGCAGTACTTC.